These 20 T cell receptor beta chains came from one sample sequenced in a study of T cells in Graves' hyperthyroidism and ophthalmopathy. Researchers took RNA transcripts and amplified the TCR beta CDR3 regions from them. The study used the HTBI primer set for a first-round RT-PCR of the TCR CDR3. TCRdb re-analysed the multiplex PCR reads in MiXCR, keeping a single row per CDR3 protein. The sample lists 490,000 or so distinct CDR3 sequences; around 50% were seen once. The source material was peripheral blood or thyroid tissue (not recorded which). These receptors originate from an adult woman with Graves' disease, either hyperthyroidism or ophthalmopathy (not recorded which).

Comment on this clonotype: The junction does not match germline at one end; this may be a read error. This rearrangement joins TRBV12-3 or TRBV12-4 to TRBJ2-7; TRBD2 agrees at 10 bases. This CDR3 contains 14 residues. The CDR3 sequence is CASSVAGGSGEQYF. For the CDR3, the DNA is TGTGCCAGCAGTGTAGCGGGGGGCTCGGGCGAGCAGTACTTC.

The chain has TRBV5-4 and TRBJ2-6; a possible D gene is TRBD1 (5 bases). Germline V CDR1 and CDR2: SGHNT, YYREEE (reference sequence). The germline V and J ends were trimmed by 2 bases and 0 bases, with 15 bases remaining between them. The CDR3 is made up of 18 amino acids. CDR3 sequence (DNA): TGTGCCAGCAGCTTAGCCTCAGGGCCGGCCTCTGGGGCCAACGTCCTGACTTTC. This encodes CASSLASGPASGANVLTF.

The chain uses TRBV5-1 and TRBJ2-6, with D maybe TRBD1 (6 bases). V was trimmed by 8 bases and J by 4 bases, leaving 13 bases between them. CDR3 length: 14 residues. Per the germline V gene, CDR1 is SGHRS and CDR2 is YFSETQ. In DNA form, the CDR3 reads TGCGCCAGTGCACAGGGTAACGGGGCCAACGTCCTGACTTTC. Its translation: CASAQGNGANVLTF.

The V gene is TRBV20-1, the J gene TRBJ2-5; D is undetermined. Germline values: CDR1 DFQATT, CDR2 SNEGSKA (reference sequence). The germline V and J ends were trimmed by 5 bases and 5 bases, with 18 bases remaining between them. The CDR3 runs to 14 residues. The CDR3 protein is CSAYTRKVEETQYF. DNA of the CDR3: TGCAGTGCTTATACCCGCAAGGTTGAGGAGACCCAGTACTTC.

Notes on this clonotype: Germline is not matched at one junction end, which may reflect a read error. The chain joins TRBV7-2 to TRBJ2-3; D might be TRBD1 (6 bases). The CDR3 runs 15 residues. The germline V gene encodes CDR1 SGHTA and CDR2 FQGNSA. For the CDR3, the DNA is TGTGCCAACAGCTTATCCCCAGGGGTCACAGATACGCAGTATTTT. Amino acid sequence: CANSLSPGVTDTQYF.

This clonotype appeared many times. The chain links TRBV5-5 to TRBJ1-6; D uncertain. The CDR3 covers 16 residues. V was cut by 0 bases and J by 6 bases, with 13 bases left in between. Germline CDR1 and CDR2: SGHKS and YYEKEE (reference sequence). CDR3 region: CASSLAQQRANSPLHF. As DNA, the CDR3 is TGTGCCAGCAGCTTGGCTCAGCAGAGGGCTAATTCACCCCTCCACTTT.

In the case of this clonotype: This may be a read error: a much more frequent sequence differs by one nucleotide. CDR3 nucleotide sequence: TGTGCCAGCACCTTGGGAACGACTAGCGGGAGCTCGGTCGAGACCCAGTGCTTC. This encodes CASTLGTTSGSSVETQCF. The genes are TRBV7-9 and TRBJ2-5, with 12 bases lining up with TRBD2. This CDR3 contains 18 residues. Germline CDR1 SEHNR, CDR2 FQNEAQ (reference sequence). Drawing the rest from reference TRBV7-9 and TRBJ2-5, the complete variable domain is DTGVSQNPRHKITKRGQNVTFRCDPISEHNRLYWYRQTLGQGPEFLTYFQNEAQLEKSRLLSDRFSAERPKGSFSTLEIQRTEQGDSAMYLCASTLGTTSGSSVETQCFGPGTRLLVL.

This clonotype was observed a few times. The chain employs TRBV12-3 or TRBV12-4 and TRBJ2-2; D uncertain. V lost 1 base, J lost 2 bases, and 14 bases lay in between. This CDR3 comprises 17 residues. The CDR3 DNA reads TGTGCCAGCAGTTTAGTCCCCGGGCCACACAACACCGGGGAGCTGTTTTTT. Residues: CASSLVPGPHNTGELFF.

A few counts support this clonotype. The chain is built from TRBV15 and TRBJ1-5, with 9 bases that match TRBD1. The CDR3 sequence is 15 residues long. V lost 2 bases and J lost 8; bases outside the gene matches: 7. The germline CDR1 and CDR2 sequences are LNHNV and YYDKDF (reference sequence). The CDR3 is CATSRPGTGREPQHF. The DNA of the CDR3 is TGTGCCACCAGCAGACCCGGGACAGGGAGAGAGCCCCAGCATTTT.

J is TRBJ1-6 and V is TRBV4-3; 8 positions match TRBD1. The CDR3 length is 16 residues. J gave up 10 bases and V 1 base, and 9 bases lay outside the gene matches. The germline V gene has CDR1 LGHNA and CDR2 YSLEER. The CDR3 coding sequence is TGCGCCAGCAGCCAAGGCAGACAGGGGATCGGGTCACCCCTCCACTTT. It yields the protein CASSQGRQGIGSPLHF.

This clonotype was recorded a few times. The rearrangement uses TRBV25-1 and TRBJ1-1, with D maybe TRBD1 (6 bases). This CDR3 comprises 15 residues. Germline V gene data show CDR1 as MGHDK and CDR2 as SYGVNS. Deletions cut 1 base from V and 6 bases from J, with 15 bases between. CDR3 protein: CASSEWRGSGAEAFF. CDR3 nucleotide sequence: TGTGCCAGCAGTGAATGGCGGGGGTCAGGGGCTGAAGCTTTCTTT.

Concerning this clonotype: This may be a read error, as it is one base from a much larger clone. Because the CDR3 is missing its conserved closing phenylalanine or tryptophan, this is likely a read error. J is TRBJ1-6 and V is TRBV14, with D uncertain. This CDR3 has 14 amino acids. Germline-derived CDR1 and CDR2 are SGHDN and FVKESK. Trimming cost V 1 base and J 5 bases, with 6 bases left between them. DNA for the CDR3: TGTGCCAGCAGCCAAGTGGACGATAATTCACCCCTCCACTTA. Protein: CASSQVDDNSPLHL.

The V gene is TRBV10-3, the J gene TRBJ1-2; the D gene is possibly TRBD1 (5 bases). Germline V CDR1 and CDR2: ENHRY, SYGVKD. CDR3 length equals 13 residues. V dropped 8 bases and J dropped 6 bases, with 16 bases sitting between them. The CDR3: CAISGVGDDGYTF. The CDR3 DNA reads TGTGCCATCTCCGGAGTAGGGGACGATGGCTACACCTTC.

This clonotype was observed at least ten times. The chain employs TRBV9 and TRBJ1-1; 10 bases line up with TRBD1. V was pared by 4 bases and J by 5 bases, with 2 bases of the junction left unmatched. Germline V CDR1 and CDR2: SGDLS, YYNGEE. This CDR3 is built from 13 residues. The CDR3 DNA is TGTGCCAGCAGCACGGGACAGGGGACTGAAGCTTTCTTT. Its translation is CASSTGQGTEAFF.

This chain uses TRBV19 with TRBJ1-4, with D possibly matching TRBD1 (6 bases). The V end lost 6 bases, the J end lost 10 bases, and 15 bases lay between the germline ends. From germline, CDR1 is LNHDA and CDR2 SQIVND (reference sequence). There are 13 residues in the CDR3. The CDR3 coding sequence is TGTGCCAGTAGGTTCCGGGGGGCAGGAAAACTGTTTTTT. This encodes CASRFRGAGKLFF.

The V gene is TRBV29-1, the J gene TRBJ2-7; 7 positions agree with TRBD1. V gave up 6 bases and J gave up 5 bases; unmatched junction bases: 13. The CDR3 runs 14 residues. CDR1 is SQVTM and CDR2 is ANQGSEA in the germline V gene. As DNA, the CDR3 is TGCAGCGTGGGGCTGACGACAGGGATGGACGAGCAGTACTTC. Its translation: CSVGLTTGMDEQYF.

This clonotype was counted a single time. A much bigger clone sits one base away, suggesting this may be a read error. The rearrangement links TRBV4-3 to TRBJ2-7, with D maybe TRBD1 (6 bases). The germline V gene encodes CDR1 LGHNA and CDR2 YSLEER. This CDR3 has 13 amino acids. Trimming cost V 2 bases and J 6 bases, with 11 bases left between them. CDR3 loop: CASSQWTEVEQYF. For the CDR3, the DNA is TGCGCCAGCAGCCAATGGACAGAGGTCGAGCAGTACTTC.

There are a few counts of this clonotype. The chain recombines TRBV5-6 with TRBJ1-1, with D uncertain. Trimming removed 0 bases from V and 8 bases from J, with 8 bases in between. The CDR3 totals 12 residues. Per the germline V gene, CDR1 is SGHDT and CDR2 is YYEEEE. CDR3 loop: CASSLAGREAFF. The CDR3 DNA reads as TGTGCCAGCAGCTTGGCTGGGAGGGAAGCTTTCTTT. The full variable domain, with the rest looked up from reference TRBV5-6 and TRBJ1-1, is DAGVTQSPTHLIKTRGQQVTLRCSPKSGHDTVSWYQQALGQGPQFIFQYYEEEERQRGNFPDRFSGHQFPNYSSELNVNALLLGDSALYLCASSLAGREAFFGQGTRLTVV.

This clonotype was detected many times. This sequence joins TRBV19 and TRBJ2-5; a possible D gene is TRBD2 (6 bases). The V end lost 4 bases, the J end lost 5 bases, and 23 bases lay between the germline ends. The germline V gene has CDR1 LNHDA and CDR2 SQIVND (reference sequence). The CDR3 length is 17 residues. For the CDR3, the DNA is TGTGCCAGTAGTAGTTTCGTAGCGGACGCTAGAAAGGAGACCCAGTACTTC. It yields the protein CASSSFVADARKETQYF.

The CDR3 DNA reads as TGCAGCGTTGAACCGAGGGGGGCAGGTTACAATGAGCAGTTCTTC. Amino acid sequence: CSVEPRGAGYNEQFF. The chain couples TRBV29-1 to TRBJ2-7; D tentatively reads TRBD1 or TRBD2 (6 bases each). The J call may be in error: the DNA end matches TRBJ2-1 better. CDR3 length: 15 amino acids. In germline, CDR1 is SQVTM, CDR2 ANQGSEA.